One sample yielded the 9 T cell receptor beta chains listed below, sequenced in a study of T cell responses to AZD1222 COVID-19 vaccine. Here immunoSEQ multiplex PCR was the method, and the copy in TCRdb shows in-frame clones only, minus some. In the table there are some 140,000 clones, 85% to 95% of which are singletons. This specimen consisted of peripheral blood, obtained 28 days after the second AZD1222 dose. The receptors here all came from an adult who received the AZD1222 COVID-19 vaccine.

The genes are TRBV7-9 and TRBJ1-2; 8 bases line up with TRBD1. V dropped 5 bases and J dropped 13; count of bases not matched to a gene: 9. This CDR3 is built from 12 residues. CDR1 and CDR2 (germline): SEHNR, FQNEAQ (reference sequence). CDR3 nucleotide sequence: TGTGCCAGCAGCACCTGGACAGGGCAGTGCACCTTC. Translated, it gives CASSTWTGQCTF.

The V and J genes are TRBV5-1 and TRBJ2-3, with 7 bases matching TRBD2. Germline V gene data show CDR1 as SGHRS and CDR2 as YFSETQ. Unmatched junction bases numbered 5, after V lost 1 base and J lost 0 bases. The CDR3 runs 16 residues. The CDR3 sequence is CASSLFFGGSTDTQYF. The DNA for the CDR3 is TGCGCCAGCAGCTTGTTTTTCGGGGGGAGCACAGATACGCAGTATTTT.

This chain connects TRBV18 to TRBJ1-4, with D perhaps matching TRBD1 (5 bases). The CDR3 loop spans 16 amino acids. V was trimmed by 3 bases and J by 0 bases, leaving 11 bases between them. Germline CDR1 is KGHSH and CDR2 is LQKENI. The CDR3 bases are TGTGCCAGCTCACCCCTCGACAGATCAACTAATGAAAAACTGTTTTTT. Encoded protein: CASSPLDRSTNEKLFF.

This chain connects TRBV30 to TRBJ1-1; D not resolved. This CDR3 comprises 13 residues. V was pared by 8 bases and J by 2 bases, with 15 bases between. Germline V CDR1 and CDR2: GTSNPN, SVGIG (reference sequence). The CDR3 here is CARSVSDNTEAFF. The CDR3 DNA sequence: TGTGCCCGGTCAGTGTCGGACAACACTGAAGCTTTCTTT.

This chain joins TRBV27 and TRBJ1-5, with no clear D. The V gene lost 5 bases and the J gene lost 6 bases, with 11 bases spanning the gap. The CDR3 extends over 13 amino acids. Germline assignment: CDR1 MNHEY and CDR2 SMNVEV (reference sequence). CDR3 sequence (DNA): TGTGCCAGCAGTCAAACAAGAGGTCAGCCCCAGCATTTT. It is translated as CASSQTRGQPQHF.

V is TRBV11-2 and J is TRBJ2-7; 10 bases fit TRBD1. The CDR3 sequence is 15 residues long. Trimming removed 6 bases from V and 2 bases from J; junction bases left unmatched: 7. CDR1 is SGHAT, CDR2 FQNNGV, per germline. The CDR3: CASRLGTGAAYEQYF. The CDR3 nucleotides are TGTGCCAGCAGATTGGGGACAGGGGCTGCCTACGAGCAGTACTTC. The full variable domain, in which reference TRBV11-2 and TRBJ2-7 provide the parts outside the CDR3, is EAGVAQSPRYKIIEKRQSVAFWCNPISGHATLYWYQQILGQGPKLLIQFQNNGVVDDSQLPKDRFSAERLKGVDSTLKIQPAKLEDSAVYLCASRLGTGAAYEQYFGPGTRLTVT.

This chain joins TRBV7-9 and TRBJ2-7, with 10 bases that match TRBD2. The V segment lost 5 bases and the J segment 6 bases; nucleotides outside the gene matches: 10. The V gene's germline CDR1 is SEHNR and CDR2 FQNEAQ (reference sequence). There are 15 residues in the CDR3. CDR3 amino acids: CASSPTGLAFSEQYF. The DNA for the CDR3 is TGTGCCAGCAGCCCGACGGGACTAGCGTTTAGCGAGCAGTACTTC.

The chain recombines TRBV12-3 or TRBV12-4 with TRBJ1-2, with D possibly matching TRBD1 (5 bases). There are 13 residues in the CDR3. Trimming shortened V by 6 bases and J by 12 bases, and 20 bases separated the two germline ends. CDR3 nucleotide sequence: TGTGCCAGCAGGGGAGACGGGACCTTTTCTCACACCTTC. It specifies CASRGDGTFSHTF.

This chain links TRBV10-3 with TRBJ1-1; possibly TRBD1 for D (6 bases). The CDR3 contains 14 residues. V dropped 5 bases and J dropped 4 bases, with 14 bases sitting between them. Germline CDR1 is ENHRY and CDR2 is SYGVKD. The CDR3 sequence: CAISPTGGVTEAFF. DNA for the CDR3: TGTGCCATCAGTCCGACAGGAGGGGTCACTGAAGCTTTCTTT.